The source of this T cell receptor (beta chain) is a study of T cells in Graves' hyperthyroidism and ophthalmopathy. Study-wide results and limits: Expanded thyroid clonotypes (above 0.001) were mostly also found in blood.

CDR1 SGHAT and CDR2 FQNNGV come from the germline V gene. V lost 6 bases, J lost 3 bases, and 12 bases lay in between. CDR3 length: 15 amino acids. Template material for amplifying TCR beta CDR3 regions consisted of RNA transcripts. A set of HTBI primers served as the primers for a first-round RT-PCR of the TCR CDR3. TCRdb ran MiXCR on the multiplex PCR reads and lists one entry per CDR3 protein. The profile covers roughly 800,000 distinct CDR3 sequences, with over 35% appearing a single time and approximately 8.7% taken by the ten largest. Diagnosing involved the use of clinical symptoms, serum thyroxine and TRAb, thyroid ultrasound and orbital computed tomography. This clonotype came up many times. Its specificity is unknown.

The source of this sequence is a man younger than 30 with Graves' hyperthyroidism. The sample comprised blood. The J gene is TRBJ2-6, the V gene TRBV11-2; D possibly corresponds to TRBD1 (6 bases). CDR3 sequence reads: CASSLQGDGANVLTF. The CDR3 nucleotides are TGTGCCAGCAGTTTACAGGGCGATGGGGCCAACGTCCTGACTTTC.